This T cell receptor beta chain was sequenced in a study of T-cell reconstitution after alpha-beta-depleted transplantation in children. CDR1 is SGHTS and CDR2 is YDEGEE in the germline V gene. V shed 3 bases, J shed 8 bases, and the junction held 10 bases outside the gene matches. The CDR3 spans 17 residues. The TCRbeta library was prepared with unique molecular identifiers. TCRdb fed the PCR reads into MiXCR, producing one record per CDR3 protein. This table holds approximately 400,000 distinct CDR3 sequences, approximately 11% found once. There are many counts of this clonotype. The receptor comes from a human donor who donated a stem cell graft to a child with acute myeloid leukemia. The chain combines TRBV5-8 with TRBJ2-1; 14 bases are shared with TRBD2. The sample consisted of PBMCs from the stem cell graft donor, taken from the stem cell graft. CDR3 in amino acids: CASSWAGTSGSSDEQFF. The CDR3 bases are TGTGCCAGCAGCTGGGCAGGGACTAGCGGGAGTTCCGATGAGCAGTTCTTC.